Following are 3 T cell receptor beta chains from one sample sequenced in a study of monozygotic twins with cystic fibrosis. Sequencing used immunoSEQ multiplex PCR; TCRdb keeps in-frame clones, though not all of them. The table has tens of thousands of clones, nearly 98% seen once. Source material: blood. These receptors all come from a girl aged 2 to 9 with cystic fibrosis.

The V call is TRBV19, the J call TRBJ1-2; D call uncertain. Germline V gives CDR1 LNHDA, CDR2 SQIVND (reference sequence). V was clipped by 3 bases and J by 6 bases, with 8 bases between them. This CDR3 region has 12 residues. CDR3 sequence: CASSIGLNGYTF. CDR3 sequence (DNA): TGTGCCAGTAGTATCGGTCTGAATGGCTACACCTTC.

The J gene is TRBJ2-1, the V gene TRBV5-1; TRBD1 matches 8 bases. V lost 6 bases to trimming and J lost 9 bases; unmatched junction nucleotides: 2. The CDR3 consists of 11 residues. Germline values: CDR1 SGHRS, CDR2 YFSETQ. DNA of the CDR3: TGCGCCAGCAAACAGGGGGTTGAGCAGTTCTTC. Translated, it gives CASKQGVEQFF.

The rearrangement uses TRBV5-4 and TRBJ1-1, with 8 positions matching TRBD1. Germline V gene lookup returns CDR1 SGHNT and CDR2 YYREEE (reference sequence). The CDR3 loop spans 14 amino acids. V gave up 4 bases and J gave up 4 bases; unmatched junction bases: 6. The DNA for the CDR3 is TGTGCCAGCAGCCTTGGACAGGGTGGCACTGAAGCTTTCTTT. As protein: CASSLGQGGTEAFF.